This TCR beta chain comes out of a study of T cells after yellow fever vaccination. CDR1 and CDR2 (germline): MNHEY, SVGAGI. V was clipped by 4 bases and J by 4 bases, with 13 bases between them. The CDR3 is 14 residues long. This clonotype was observed at least ten times. The study made its TCR cDNA through 5'RACE template switching. That step introduced a universal primer site along with UMIs. TCRdb re-called the 5' RACE reads with MiXCR, one entry per CDR3 protein. The data contain under 300,000 distinct CDR3 sequences, around 6.7% of them singletons. The rearrangement links TRBV6-5 to TRBJ2-5; D ambiguous. The source material was CD4+ T cells sorted from PBMCs, sampled on the day of the yellow fever booster vaccination. The clonotype was recovered from a man in his thirties or forties who received the YFV17D yellow fever vaccine. CDR3 sequence: CASSFGRSGETQYF. The CDR3 DNA follows: TGTGCCAGCAGTTTCGGACGGTCCGGAGAGACCCAGTACTTC.